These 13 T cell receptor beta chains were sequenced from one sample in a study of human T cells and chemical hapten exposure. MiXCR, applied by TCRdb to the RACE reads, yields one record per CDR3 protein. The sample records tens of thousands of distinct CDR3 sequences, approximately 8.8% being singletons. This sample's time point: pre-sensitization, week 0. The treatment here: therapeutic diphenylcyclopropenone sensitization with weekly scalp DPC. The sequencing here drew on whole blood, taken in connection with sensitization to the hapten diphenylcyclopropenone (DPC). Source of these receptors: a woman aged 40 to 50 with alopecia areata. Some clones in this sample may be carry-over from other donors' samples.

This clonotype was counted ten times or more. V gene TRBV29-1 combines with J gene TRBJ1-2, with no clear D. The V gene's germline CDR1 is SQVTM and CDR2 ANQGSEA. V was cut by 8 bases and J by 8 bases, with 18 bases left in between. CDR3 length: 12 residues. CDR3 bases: TGCAGCTTTGTGTCACCGGCATGGGGCTACACCTTC. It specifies CSFVSPAWGYTF. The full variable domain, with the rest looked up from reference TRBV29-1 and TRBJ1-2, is SAVISQKPSRDICQRGTSLTIQCQVDSQVTMMFWYRQQPGQSLTLIATANQGSEATYESGFVIDKFPISRPNLTFSTLTVSNMSPEDSSIYLCSFVSPAWGYTFGSGTRLTVV.

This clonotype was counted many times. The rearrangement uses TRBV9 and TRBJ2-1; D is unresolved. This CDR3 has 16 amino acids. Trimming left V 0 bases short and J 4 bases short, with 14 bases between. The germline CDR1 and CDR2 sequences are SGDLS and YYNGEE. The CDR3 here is CASSVGGQVYYNEQFF. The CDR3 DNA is TGTGCCAGCAGCGTAGGGGGTCAGGTCTATTACAATGAGCAGTTCTTC.

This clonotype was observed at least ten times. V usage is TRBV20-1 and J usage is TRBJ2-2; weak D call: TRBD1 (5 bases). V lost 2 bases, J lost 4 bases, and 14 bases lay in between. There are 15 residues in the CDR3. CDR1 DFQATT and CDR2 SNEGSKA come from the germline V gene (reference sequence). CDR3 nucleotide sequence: TGCAGTGCTAGACGTCAGGGTCGGGTCACCGGGGAGCTGTTTTTT. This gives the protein CSARRQGRVTGELFF.

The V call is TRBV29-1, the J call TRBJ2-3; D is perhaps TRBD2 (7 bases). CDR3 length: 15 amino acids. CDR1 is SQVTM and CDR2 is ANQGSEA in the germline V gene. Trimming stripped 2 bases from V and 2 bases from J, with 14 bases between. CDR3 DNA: TGCAGCGTTGAAACGGGGGGCTCCGCCACAGATACGCAGTATTTT. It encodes CSVETGGSATDTQYF.

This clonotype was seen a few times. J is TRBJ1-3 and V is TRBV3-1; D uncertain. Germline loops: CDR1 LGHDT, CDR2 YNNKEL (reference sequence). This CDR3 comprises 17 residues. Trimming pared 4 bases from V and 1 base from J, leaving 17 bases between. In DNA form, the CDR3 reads TGTGCCAGCAGCCTTACACCGGGCCGGCAATCTGGAAACACCATATATTTT. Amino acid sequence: CASSLTPGRQSGNTIYF.

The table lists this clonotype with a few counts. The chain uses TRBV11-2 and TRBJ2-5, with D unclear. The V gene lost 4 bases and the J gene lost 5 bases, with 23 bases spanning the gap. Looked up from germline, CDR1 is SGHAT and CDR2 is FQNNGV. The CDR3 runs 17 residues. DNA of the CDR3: TGTGCCAGCAGCTATACCCCCCAGCGAGGAATGGGGGAGACCCAGTACTTC. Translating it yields CASSYTPQRGMGETQYF.

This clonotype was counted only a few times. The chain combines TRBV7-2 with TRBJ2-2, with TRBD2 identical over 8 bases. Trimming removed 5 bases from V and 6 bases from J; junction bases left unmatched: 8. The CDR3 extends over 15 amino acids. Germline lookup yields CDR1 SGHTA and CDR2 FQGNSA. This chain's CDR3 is CASSPGGGVSGELFF. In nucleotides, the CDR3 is TGTGCCAGCAGCCCCGGGGGGGGTGTATCCGGGGAGCTGTTTTTT.

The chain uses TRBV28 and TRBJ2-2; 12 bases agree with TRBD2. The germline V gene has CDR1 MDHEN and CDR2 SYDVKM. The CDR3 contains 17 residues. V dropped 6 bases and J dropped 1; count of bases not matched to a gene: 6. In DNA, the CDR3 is TGTGCCAGCAGCTTACTAGCGGGGGGAATGAACACCGGGGAGCTGTTTTTT. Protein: CASSLLAGGMNTGELFF. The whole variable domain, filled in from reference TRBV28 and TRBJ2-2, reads DVKVTQSSRYLVKRTGEKVFLECVQDMDHENMFWYRQDPGLGLRLIYFSYDVKMKEKGDIPEGYSVSREKKERFSLILESASTNQTSMYLCASSLLAGGMNTGELFFGEGSRLTVL.

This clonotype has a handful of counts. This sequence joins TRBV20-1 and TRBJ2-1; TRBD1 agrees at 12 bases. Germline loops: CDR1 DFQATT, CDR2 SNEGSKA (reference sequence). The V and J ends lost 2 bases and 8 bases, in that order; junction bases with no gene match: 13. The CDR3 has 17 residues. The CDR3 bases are TGCAGTGCTAGAACCTACTCCGGGACAGGGGGCCTTGATGAGCAGTTCTTC. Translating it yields CSARTYSGTGGLDEQFF.

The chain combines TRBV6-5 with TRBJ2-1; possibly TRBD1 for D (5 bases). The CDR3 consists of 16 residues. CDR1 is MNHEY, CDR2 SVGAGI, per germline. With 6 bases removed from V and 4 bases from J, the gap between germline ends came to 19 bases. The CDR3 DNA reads TGTGCCAGCAGGATCGACAGCCTCGGCCTGTACAATGAGCAGTTCTTC. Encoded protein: CASRIDSLGLYNEQFF.

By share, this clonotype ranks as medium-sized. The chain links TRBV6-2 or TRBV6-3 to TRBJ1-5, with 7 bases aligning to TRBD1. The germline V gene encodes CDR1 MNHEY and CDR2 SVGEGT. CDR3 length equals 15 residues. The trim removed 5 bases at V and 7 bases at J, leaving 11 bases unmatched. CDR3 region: CASSATGEGNQPQHF. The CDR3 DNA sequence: TGTGCCAGCAGTGCCACAGGGGAGGGGAACCAGCCCCAGCATTTT.

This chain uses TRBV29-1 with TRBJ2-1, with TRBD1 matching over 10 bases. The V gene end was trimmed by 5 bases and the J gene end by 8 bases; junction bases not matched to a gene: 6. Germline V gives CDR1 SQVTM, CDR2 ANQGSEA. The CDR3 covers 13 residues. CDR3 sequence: CSVLPGQGYEQFF. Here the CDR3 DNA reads TGCAGCGTTTTACCGGGACAGGGGTATGAGCAGTTCTTC.

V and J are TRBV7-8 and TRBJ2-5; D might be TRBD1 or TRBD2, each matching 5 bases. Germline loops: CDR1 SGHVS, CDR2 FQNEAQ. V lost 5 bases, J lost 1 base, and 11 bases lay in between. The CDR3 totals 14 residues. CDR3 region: CASSPRDPQETQYF. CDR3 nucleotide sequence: TGTGCCAGCAGCCCCCGGGACCCCCAAGAGACCCAGTACTTC.